What follows is one TCR beta chain and its context. This clone was recorded a few times. What antigen it recognizes has not been identified. No much larger clone is present one base from it, and per-base qualities are unavailable. The sample originates from a study of shared clonotypes between healthy human individuals (dated by TCRdb to the early 2020s). Regarding the study in general: A couple of women and three men aged 18 to 49 years were included in the cohort. For each donor, CD4 naive and CD4 memory were each run on three plates, CD8 naive on two plates, and CD8 memory on one plate. To estimate repertoire size and how much clonotypes are shared between individuals, the study performed deep sequencing of blood TCR repertoires from a handful of healthy adults. To increase sequencing depth and limit assay-specific biases, TCR repertoire library preparation and sequencing were carried out by different laboratories using diverse techniques. Per donor, leukapheresis produced somewhere between about 0.94 and 9 billion PBMCs.

The investigation overall reported the following: Across several donors, around 5.4% of naive CD4, roughly 3.5% of naive CD8, about 2.3% of memory CD4, and 0.4% to 0.45% of memory CD8 clonotypes were shared. The genetic and exposure-history diversity represented was limited by the small number of donors. Naive subsets generally had larger estimated clonotype richness than memory subsets did. Compared with non-shared clonotypes, the clonotypes found in all four sorted-subset donors had higher generation probabilities. Incomplete sequencing was indicated by rarefaction of sorted-subset datasets, despite the large sequencing depth. Based on pairwise subsampling, the degree of clonotype sharing among donors was expected to be affected by sequencing depth. Sampling was restricted to blood, and TCR repertoires in tissues likely differ from the TCR repertoires found in blood.

The donors were healthy, HIV-negative adults with no recently reported acute infections or vaccinations. Every donor was a Caucasian adult residing in Nashville, Tennessee, USA. Magnetic negative selection was used to enrich CD4+ T cells, after which naive cells were positively selected on CD45RA and the negative fraction became the memory subset. Blood was collected by leukapheresis, and PBMCs were isolated by Ficoll-Histopaque density gradient centrifugation and then cryopreserved in liquid nitrogen vapor phase. Purity and quantity of every magnetically sorted T cell population were checked by analytical flow cytometry. From each sorted fraction, genomic DNA was isolated and quantified by UV absorbance on a Nanodrop 2000c. As encoded in the germline V gene (reference sequence), CDR1 is LNHDA while CDR2 is SQIVND. At the junction V is shortened by 5 bases and J by 4 bases, with 23 bases in between. The CDR3 numbers 17 residues from cysteine through phenylalanine. The kept DNA is CDR3 alone, 51 bases in frame from the first base.

TCR CDR3 regions were amplified from genomic DNA by multiplex PCR using the deep immunoSEQ assay. Genomic DNA extracted from each cell subset was distributed evenly over all wells of several immunoSEQ 96-well plates, and each plate served as one replicate. For sorted subsets, about 210 ng of genomic DNA, equivalent to roughly 30,000 T cell genomes, went into each replicate PCR. Purified libraries were measured with a Qubit 3.0 fluorometer, size-checked on a Bioanalyzer 2100, and measured again with the KAPA Library Quantification kit. Every immunoSEQ 96-well plate was sequenced on a dedicated single-read 150-cycle Illumina NextSeq 550 flow cell. Processing in the source paper ran as follows. Because only junctional sequences without quality scores were contained in the immunoSEQ output, filtering matching that applied to full-length reads could not be performed. To assign V/J genes and CDR3, sequences were annotated against IMGT germline references using PyIR, a Python wrapper for IgBLAST v1.9. Any read was removed if the V/J assignment was weak (E-value above 1e-6), the CDR3 was missing, or the read contained stop codons, out-of-frame junctions, or ambiguous translated residues. V3J clonotypes were defined as sequences sharing an identical inferred V gene, J gene, and CDR3 amino acid sequence. Percentage overlap between repertoires was computed as shared unique clonotypes divided by the size of the smaller repertoire. Three approaches were used to assess repertoire richness: RTK rarefaction, the Chao1 estimator, and Recon v2.1 estimates of unobserved clonotypes. OLGA was used to compute generation probabilities for all TCRbeta clonotypes that the gDNA method yielded from a handful of donors. TCRdb took over this immuneACCESS table, retaining in-frame rearrangements with V and J assigned. Such tables are incomplete; in checked studies, under half of the missing clones stem from an unresolved V gene, and the remainder is unexplained. V, J and clone size reflect that table, while D and trimming were determined from the DNA. Present in this sample are about 2.3 million clones, roughly 92% of which were seen just once. In total, the top ten clones hold about 0.41% of the sample.

Sequenced sample: naive CD4+ T cells from PBMCs. This specimen's cell subset or site label, per the study, means: CD45RA+ positively selected. The sequence was obtained from a young man in good health. Some clones in this sample may be carry-over from other donors' samples. The rearrangement combines TRBV19 with TRBJ1-2; the D gene assignment is ambiguous. The nucleotides read TGTGCCAGTAGTCCCCTTGCTGGCCGGGTCTTACTCTATGGCTACACCTTC. This is translated as CASSPLAGRVLLYGYTF.